The subject of this entry is one T cell receptor (beta chain). The target antigen is unknown. This record comes from a study of cytomegalovirus exposure and HLA in healthy donors. About the study: From HLA-typed donors, an early data release held about 92 million unique TCRs. Assignment to the Caucasian-associated ancestry cluster applied to approximately 80% of the 300 to 500 genotyped donors. Findings and limits, study-wide: It was in a later analysis that TCR association rates were seen to vary by HLA locus, highest for DRB1 and lowest for HLA-C. A highly shared variant cluster was judged a likely technical artifact.

Amplification used 60 Vbeta primers and 13 Jbeta primers. The assay was immunoSEQ multiplex PCR, and TCRdb's table has in-frame clones only and misses some. The sample yields 60,000 to 70,000 clones, about 70% seen once. The CDR3 length is 15 residues. Germline-derived CDR1 and CDR2 are MNHEY and SVGAGI. After removal of 6 bases from V and 8 bases from J, the junction contained 10 bases not matched to a gene. Material: PBMCs. The receptor comes from a woman in her twenties or thirties in good health and CMV-seronegative. V and J are TRBV6-5 and TRBJ2-1; TRBD1 matches 10 bases. This CDR3 reads CASSPGQGDWHEQFF. DNA of the CDR3: TGTGCCAGCAGCCCCGGACAGGGGGATTGGCATGAGCAGTTCTTC.